A single sample gave rise to the 12 T cell receptor beta chains below, sequenced in a study of blood T cell repertoires in COVID-19. The method was immunoSEQ multiplex PCR; TCRdb's version includes in-frame clones alone and lacks a portion of them. In the table there are 140,000 to 150,000 clones, around nine tenths of which are singletons. Sequencing was performed on peripheral blood. The source of these receptors is a woman in her fifties or sixties with acute or convalescent COVID-19.

V and J are TRBV28 and TRBJ1-5, with 7 bases that match TRBD1. The V and J ends lost 4 bases and 1 base, in that order; junction bases with no gene match: 7. The CDR3 is 16 amino acids. Germline V CDR1 and CDR2: MDHEN, SYDVKM. For the CDR3, the DNA is TGTGCCAGCAGTTCTACGACAGGGTCGAGCAATCAGCCCCAGCATTTT. As protein: CASSSTTGSSNQPQHF.

The CDR3 DNA follows: TGTGCCAGCTCACCACCGAGCCAAGAGACCCAGTACTTC. Protein sequence: CASSPPSQETQYF. This rearrangement joins TRBV18 to TRBJ2-5; D ambiguous. Trimming left V 0 bases short and J 1 base short, with 3 bases between. CDR1 and CDR2 (germline): KGHSH, LQKENI. This CDR3 spans 13 amino acids.

Only one count was recorded for this clone. The V call is TRBV7-8, the J call TRBJ1-4; 10 bases agree with TRBD1. CDR3 size: 18 residues. The V and J ends lost 3 bases and 1 base, in that order; junction bases with no gene match: 8. The germline CDR1 and CDR2 sequences are SGHVS and FQNEAQ. CDR3 sequence: CASSLPRDRGVTNEKLFF. The CDR3 coding sequence is TGTGCCAGCAGCTTGCCACGGGACAGGGGAGTAACTAATGAAAAACTGTTTTTT.

This chain uses TRBV3-1 (or the pseudogene TRBV3-2) with TRBJ2-1; 8 positions agree with TRBD1. The CDR3 runs 16 residues. In germline, CDR1 is LGHDT, CDR2 YNNKEL (reference sequence). The J segment lost 8 bases and the V segment lost 0 bases, leaving 9 bases of the junction unmatched. The CDR3 loop is CASSQDLGQGFDEQFF. In DNA, the CDR3 is TGTGCCAGCAGCCAAGACCTTGGACAGGGCTTCGATGAGCAGTTCTTC.

The V gene is TRBV19, the J gene TRBJ1-1; perhaps TRBD1 as D (6 bases). The germline V gene has CDR1 LNHDA and CDR2 SQIVND (reference sequence). This CDR3 contains 13 residues. V lost 6 bases and J lost 4, with 12 bases in between. CDR3 in DNA: TGTGCCAGTAGCATGAACAGGGTCACTGAAGCTTTCTTT. Protein: CASSMNRVTEAFF.

This sequence joins TRBV28 and TRBJ1-6; D is ambiguous. The length of the CDR3 is 15 residues. Trimming took off 7 bases at V and 0 bases at J, with 10 bases between the two ends. Germline-derived CDR1 and CDR2 are MDHEN and SYDVKM. The CDR3: CASTTTGSYNSPLHF. The CDR3 DNA sequence: TGTGCCAGCACCACCACGGGCTCCTATAATTCACCCCTCCACTTT.

The V call is TRBV28, the J call TRBJ1-2; D unresolved. With 3 bases removed from V and 7 bases from J, the gap between germline ends came to 15 bases. This CDR3 has 14 residues. The V gene's germline CDR1 is MDHEN and CDR2 SYDVKM. CDR3 loop: CASSFTVSIGGYTF. DNA for the CDR3: TGTGCCAGCAGTTTCACGGTCTCCATCGGTGGCTACACCTTC.

The chain combines TRBV7-9 with TRBJ2-7; tentative D call: TRBD2 (6 bases). The CDR3 totals 14 residues. V lost 3 bases and J 5 bases, leaving 14 bases between the germline ends. Germline loops: CDR1 SEHNR, CDR2 FQNEAQ (reference sequence). This chain's CDR3 is CASSLEGRVNEQYF. The CDR3, as DNA: TGTGCCAGCAGCTTGGAGGGCAGGGTCAACGAGCAGTACTTC.

This chain connects TRBV5-1 to TRBJ2-1; 9 bases fit TRBD2. Trimming took 0 bases from V and 5 from J; bases not matched to a gene: 6. Germline lookup yields CDR1 SGHRS and CDR2 YFSETQ. CDR3 size: 16 residues. The CDR3 DNA reads TGCGCCAGCAGCTTGGAGGCGGGAGGGCCTAACAATGAGCAGTTCTTC. It encodes CASSLEAGGPNNEQFF.

This clone was recorded a few times. The chain recombines TRBV6-2 or TRBV6-3 with TRBJ1-1, with TRBD1 as a possible D gene (5 bases). The germline V and J ends were trimmed by 2 bases and 4 bases, with 8 bases remaining between them. Germline V gene lookup returns CDR1 MNHEY and CDR2 SVGEGT. The CDR3 loop spans 13 amino acids. This CDR3 reads CASSYSDSTEAFF. The CDR3 bases are TGTGCCAGCAGTTACAGCGACAGCACTGAAGCTTTCTTT.

This chain uses TRBV18 with TRBJ2-2; unclear D gene. The CDR3 is 14 residues long. Deletions cut 3 bases from V and 1 base from J, with 6 bases between. The V gene's germline CDR1 is KGHSH and CDR2 LQKENI. The CDR3 spells CASSPPRNTGELFF. CDR3 coding DNA: TGTGCCAGCTCACCGCCCAGGAACACCGGGGAGCTGTTTTTT.

This sequence joins TRBV4-1 and TRBJ2-7; 7 positions agree with TRBD2. With 0 bases clipped from V and 3 bases from J, the junction kept 5 bases outside the gene matches. This CDR3 has 15 amino acids. CDR1 and CDR2 (germline): MGHRA, YSYEKL. CDR3 DNA sequence: TGCGCCAGCAGCCAAGAGGGAGGGAGTTACTACGAGCAGTACTTC. This sequence encodes CASSQEGGSYYEQYF.